Listed below are T cell receptor beta chains from one sample, sequenced in a study of OX40 agonist ivuxolimab in advanced cancers. Assay: immunoSEQ multiplex PCR; the TCRdb copy retains only in-frame clones and omits some. The sample holds roughly 52,000 clones, approximately 84% seen once. This specimen consisted of CD4+ or CD8+ T cells sorted from blood, obtained in a trial of the OX40 agonist ivuxolimab. The receptors shown here come from an adult with an advanced solid tumor such as melanoma, head and neck, liver or kidney cancer. Both conserved end residues are part of each CDR3. Fields, in order: J gene, D gene, CDR3 length, clone size, V gene, CDR3 DNA, CDR3 protein. The D gene is left open where the match is weak. Expanded clones are given a class, and other clones once, few, many or no size at all.

TRBJ2-7 - 15 - TRBV5-5 TGTGCCAGCAGCTTTCTTGCCGGGCTAACGGGGGCGCAGTACTTC CASSFLAGLTGAQYF
TRBJ2-5 TRBD1 16 - TRBV5-1 TGCGCCAGCAGCATGTCCCCGGGACAGGGGCAAGAGACCCAGTACTTC CASSMSPGQGQETQYF
TRBJ2-7 - 15 - TRBV9 TGTGCCAGCAGCGCTAGACCGGCGAGCTCCTACGAGCAGTACTTC CASSARPASSYEQYF
TRBJ2-4 - 12 - TRBV5-4 TGTGCCAGCGGGGCCCCGCGAGGAATTCAGTACTTC CASGAPRGIQYF
TRBJ2-2 TRBD2 16 - TRBV5-4 TGTGCCAGCAGCTTGGGACTAGCGGGAGTAACCGGGGAGCTGTTTTTT CASSLGLAGVTGELFF
TRBJ1-1 - 14 - TRBV27 TGTGCCAGCAGCCCCGGGGGGGGTAGCGCTGAAGCTTTCTTT CASSPGGGSAEAFF
TRBJ1-5 - 14 - TRBV10-3 TGTGCCATCAGTGAGGGTCTGGGGGTACAGCCCCAGCATTTT CAISEGLGVQPQHF
TRBJ2-1 - 16 - TRBV12-5 TGTGCTAGTGGTTTGGTCCTTGGTAGCTCCTACAATGAGCAGTTCTTC CASGLVLGSSYNEQFF
TRBJ2-1 - 14 few TRBV5-1 TGCGCCAGCAGCTTGGGACAGATGTACAATGAGCAGTTCTTC CASSLGQMYNEQFF
TRBJ2-7 - 14 - TRBV5-1 TGCACCAGTCCGGTGGGGGGGCCTTCCTACGAGCAGTACTTC CTSPVGGPSYEQYF
TRBJ2-2 TRBD1 17 - TRBV27 TGTGCCAGCAGCCTACCCGGACAGGGGGCGATCGCCGGGGAGCTGTTTTTT CASSLPGQGAIAGELFF
TRBJ2-1 - 15 few TRBV6-5 TGTGCCAGCAGTAAGGGGGGGTTGACCTACAATGAGCAGTTCTTC CASSKGGLTYNEQFF
TRBJ2-3 - 14 once TRBV9 TGTGCCAGCAGCGTAGAAACTATAACAGATACGCAGTATTTT CASSVETITDTQYF
TRBJ1-4 - 12 once TRBV28 TGTGCCAGCCGTAAACCCAATGAAAAACTGTTTTTT CASRKPNEKLFF
TRBJ1-2 TRBD1 14 - TRBV5-6 TGTGCCAGCACTTTGGACAGGGAGAACTATGGCTACACCTTC CASTLDRENYGYTF
TRBJ1-1 TRBD1 15 - TRBV15 TGTGCCACCAGCAGACCGACAGGGGCGCTGACTGAAGCTTTCTTT CATSRPTGALTEAFF
TRBJ1-2 TRBD1 14 - TRBV6-1 TGTGCCAGCAGTTCCCCTACAGGGGGCTCTGGCTACACCTTC CASSSPTGGSGYTF
TRBJ1-1 - 15 - TRBV5-1 TGCGCCAGCAGCTTGGGTACGCGGGTCCGGACTGAAGCTTTCTTT CASSLGTRVRTEAFF
TRBJ2-1 TRBD2 18 - TRBV14 TGTGCCAGCAGCCACCTCGGGACTAGCGTTCTAGCCGACAATGAGCAGTTCTTC CASSHLGTSVLADNEQFF
TRBJ1-1 - 16 - TRBV4-1 TGCGCCAGCAGCCATGTTCTTGACAAATCCGGCACTGAAGCTTTCTTT CASSHVLDKSGTEAFF
TRBJ2-2 TRBD1 16 - TRBV11-2 TGTGCCAGCAGCCCCCAACAGGGGGCGACAGCCGGGGAGCTGTTTTTT CASSPQQGATAGELFF
TRBJ1-2 - 13 - TRBV7-2 TGTGCCAGCAGCCGGGTCCAAAACTATGGCTACACCTTC CASSRVQNYGYTF
TRBJ1-2 - 15 - TRBV5-5 TGTGCCAGCAGCCGCGGGTTAGGAGCTAACTATGGCTACACCTTC CASSRGLGANYGYTF
TRBJ1-2 - 14 - TRBV27 TGTGCCACCCGAGCTATGGCCATTAACTATGGCTACACCTTC CATRAMAINYGYTF
TRBJ1-5 - 14 - TRBV19 TGTGCCAGTAGTATCACAGGGAGCAATCAGCCCCAGCATTTT CASSITGSNQPQHF
TRBJ1-1 - 13 - TRBV4-1 TGCGCCAGCAGCTCCTTCCGGGACACTGAAGCTTTCTTT CASSSFRDTEAFF
TRBJ1-1 - 16 - TRBV28 TGTGCCAGCAGTCCCATCGAGGGGACAAGTACTACTGAAGCTTTCTTT CASSPIEGTSTTEAFF
TRBJ2-2 - 12 - TRBV19 TGTGCCAGTAGTATACTCACCGGGGAGCTGTTTTTT CASSILTGELFF
TRBJ1-2 - 13 - TRBV18 TGTGCCAGCTCACCCCAGGGGCGGGGAGGCTACACCTTC CASSPQGRGGYTF
TRBJ2-1 TRBD2 15 - TRBV5-1 TGCGCCAGCGCCATAGGGACTAGCACCTCCAATGAGCAGTTCTTC CASAIGTSTSNEQFF
TRBJ1-1 - 13 once TRBV5-1 TGCGCCAGCAGCTTAGGTGCCGACACTGAAGCTTTCTTT CASSLGADTEAFF
TRBJ1-1 TRBD1 15 - TRBV10-1 TGCGCCAGCAGGGAGTACAGGGGGCTAGACACTGAAGCTTTCTTT CASREYRGLDTEAFF
TRBJ2-3 TRBD2 15 - TRBV18 TGTGCCAGCTCGATGACTAGCGGGGGAACAGATACGCAGTATTTT CASSMTSGGTDTQYF
TRBJ1-1 - 8 medium-sized TRBV3-1/TRBV3-2 TGTGCCAGCATAAGAGCTTTCTTT CASIRAFF
TRBJ2-6 - 17 - TRBV6-1 TGTGCCAGCAGTGAGGGGCAGATTAGCTCTGGGGCCAACGTCCTGACTTTC CASSEGQISSGANVLTF
TRBJ2-7 - 15 - TRBV19 TGTGCCAGTAGTCCCAAAACGGGGGCGCTGAAGGAGCAGTACTTC CASSPKTGALKEQYF
TRBJ1-1 - 15 - TRBV5-8 TGTGCCAGCAGCTTAGGGGTGCGGGGGAACACTGAAGCTTTCTTT CASSLGVRGNTEAFF